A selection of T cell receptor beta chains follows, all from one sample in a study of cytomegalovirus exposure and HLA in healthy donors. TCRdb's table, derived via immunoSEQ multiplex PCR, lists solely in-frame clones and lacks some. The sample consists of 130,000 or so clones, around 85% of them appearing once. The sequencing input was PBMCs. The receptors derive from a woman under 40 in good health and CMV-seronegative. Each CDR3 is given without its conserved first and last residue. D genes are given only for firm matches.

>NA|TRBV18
ASSPAVGDQPQH
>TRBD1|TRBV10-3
AIRGTGSPDTQY
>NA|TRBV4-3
ASSQDLFTIDRSNYGYT
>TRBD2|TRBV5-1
ASSLGSSGGTGELF
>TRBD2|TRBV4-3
ASSQEGLAGAGELF
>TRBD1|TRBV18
ASSRNRDSNYGYT
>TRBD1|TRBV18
ASSPTAGTGQGYT
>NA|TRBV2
ASAGPAAMNTEAF
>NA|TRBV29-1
SAQDTPHEQY
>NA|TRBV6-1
ASRTGGNQPQH